Listed here are 24 T cell receptor beta chains from one sample, sequenced in a study of T cells in women clearing cervical HPV infection. Sequencing was performed with immunoSEQ multiplex PCR; in TCRdb, only in-frame clones are kept and a portion is missing. The sample has fewer than 25,000 clones. Sequencing was done on a sample of blood buffy coat. The receptors stem from a woman between 18 and 69 years old with a cervical HPV16 infection that either progressed to CIN3+ or cleared (not recorded which).

A word on this clone: Sequencing ends 3 residues short of the CDR3 end; the germline J gene provides the rest. V and J are TRBV6-1 and TRBJ1-2; D uncertain. V shed 1 base and J shed 5 bases, with 14 bases lying between them. Germline CDR1 reads MNHNS; CDR2 reads SASEGT. The CDR3 is made up of 15 amino acids. CDR3: CASSEVLGQPYGYTF. CDR3 DNA, as far as it was read: TGTGCCAGCAGTGAAGTTTTGGGCCAGCCATATGGC.

In the case of this clone: The DNA ends 3 residues before the CDR3 does, and the rest of the CDR3 is filled in from the germline J gene. The chain links TRBV5-1 to TRBJ2-2; TRBD1 agrees at 10 bases. This CDR3 spans 18 amino acids. Germline V CDR1 and CDR2: SGHRS, YFSETQ. This chain's CDR3 is CASSTGQGDSSYNSPLFF. CDR3 DNA, as far as it was read: TGCGCCAGCAGCACCGGACAGGGGGACAGCTCCTATAATTCACCG. Full variable domain (missing parts from reference TRBV5-1 and TRBJ2-2): KAGVTQTPRYLIKTRGQQVTLSCSPISGHRSVSWYQQTPGQGLQFLFEYFSETQRNKGNFPGRFSGRQFSNSRSEMNVSTLELGDSALYLCASSTGQGDSSYNSPLFFGEGSRLTVL.

Comments on this clone: The read terminates 3 residues ahead of where the CDR3 ends, so the germline J gene completes it. The rearrangement joins TRBV19 to TRBJ2-7; 8 nucleotides match TRBD1. This CDR3 region has 16 residues. Germline assignment: CDR1 LNHDA and CDR2 SQIVND (reference sequence). V gave up 6 bases and J gave up 4 bases; unmatched junction bases: 14. CDR3 sequence reads: CASSPYAGQGKYEQYF. Partial CDR3 DNA: TGTGCCAGTAGCCCCTACGCAGGACAGGGCAAATACGAG.

Concerning this clone: The observed sequence ends 3 residues before the CDR3 terminus, with the missing tail filled in from the germline J gene. V and J are TRBV20-1 and TRBJ1-2, with TRBD1 as a possible D gene (6 bases). The V gene's germline CDR1 is DFQATT and CDR2 SNEGSKA (reference sequence). The CDR3 is 15 amino acids. CDR3 DNA, as far as it was read: TGCAGTGCTTCTACGGGGGGGGCTCAGGCTGGAGGC. As protein: CSASTGGAQAGG. The full CDR3 sequence reads CSASTGGAQAGGYTF.

The CDR3 sequence is CASSSTTAAGGYTF. Incomplete CDR3 DNA: TGCGCCAGCAGCTCTACGACAGCCGCGGGGGGC. The chain uses TRBV5-1 and TRBJ1-2, with D tentatively TRBD1 (5 bases). The CDR3 end lies 3 residues beyond the end of the read and is filled in from the germline J gene. The CDR3 consists of 14 residues. CDR1 is SGHRS, CDR2 YFSETQ, per germline.

The sequenced CDR3 bases are TGTGCCAGTAGTATAGTAGGGGGACAGCCC. Amino acids: CASSIVGGQP. The whole CDR3 protein is CASSIVGGQPQHF. This chain joins TRBV19 and TRBJ1-5; tentatively, D is TRBD1 (6 bases). The read falls 3 residues short of the CDR3 end, and the missing part is taken from the germline J gene. V gave up 1 base and J gave up 7 bases, with 8 bases separating them. The CDR3 spans 13 residues. Germline V gives CDR1 LNHDA, CDR2 SQIVND (reference sequence).

To note about this clone: The CDR3 end lies 3 residues beyond the end of the read and is filled in from the germline J gene. The chain employs TRBV2 and TRBJ2-1; D not resolved. CDR3 length equals 12 residues. The V gene lost 6 bases and the J gene lost 3 bases, with 6 bases spanning the gap. The germline V gene encodes CDR1 SNHLY and CDR2 FYNNEI. The CDR3 bases that were read are TGTGCCAGCAGGGCGGACTACAATGAG. It is translated as CASRADYNE. The complete CDR3 protein is CASRADYNEQFF.

On this clone: The CDR3 end falls 3 residues outside the read, so it is completed with the germline J gene. The chain joins TRBV18 to TRBJ2-3; D is ambiguous. The CDR3 has 16 residues. From germline, CDR1 is KGHSH and CDR2 LQKENI. V lost 1 base and J lost 2, with 13 bases in between. Incomplete CDR3 DNA: TGTGCCAGCTCACCACGCAAAGATATAGACACAGATACG. It translates to CASSPRKDIDTDT. The complete CDR3 protein is CASSPRKDIDTDTQYF. Full variable domain (remainder filled in from reference TRBV18 and TRBJ2-3): NAGVMQNPRHLVRRRGQEARLRCSPMKGHSHVYWYRQLPEEGLKFMVYLQKENIIDESGMPKERFSAEFPKEGPSILRIQQVVRGDSAAYFCASSPRKDIDTDTQYFGPGTRLTVL.

Concerning this clone itself: Read data end 3 residues before the CDR3 end; the end is taken from the germline J gene. The chain links TRBV20-1 to TRBJ1-4, with a tentative D call TRBD1 (6 bases). V lost 4 bases, J lost 5 bases, and 23 bases lay in between. Looked up from germline, CDR1 is DFQATT and CDR2 is SNEGSKA (reference sequence). This CDR3 spans 17 amino acids. The sequenced CDR3 bases are TGCAGTGCTATTCCACGGATCCGGGACACCCTAAATGAAAAA. This sequence encodes CSAIPRIRDTLNEK. The full CDR3 reads CSAIPRIRDTLNEKLFF.

With respect to this clone: Sequencing ends 3 residues short of the CDR3 end; the germline J gene provides the rest. V usage is TRBV6-1 and J usage is TRBJ1-2; TRBD1 might be the D (5 bases). Germline V lookup: CDR1 MNHNS, CDR2 SASEGT. The length of the CDR3 is 13 residues. Trimming removed 4 bases at V and 5 bases at J, with 11 bases between. Incomplete CDR3 DNA: TGTGCCAGCAGTGGGACCAGGGCGTATGGC. This translates into CASSGTRAYG. The full CDR3 protein reads CASSGTRAYGYTF.

On this clone itself: The CDR3 goes on 3 residues after the read ends, and that part is filled in from the germline J gene. The chain couples TRBV20-1 to TRBJ2-1; no clear D. In germline, CDR1 is DFQATT, CDR2 SNEGSKA (reference sequence). CDR3 length: 10 amino acids. V was cut by 4 bases and J by 7 bases, with 5 bases left in between. Incomplete CDR3 DNA: TGCAGTGCTATCTTTAATGAG. Translated, it gives CSAIFNE. The full CDR3 protein is CSAIFNEQFF.

As concerns this clone: The sequence runs out 3 residues before the end of the CDR3; the remainder is reconstructed from the germline J gene. V and J are TRBV2 and TRBJ1-4, with a possible D match to TRBD1 (5 bases). Germline CDR1 reads SNHLY; CDR2 reads FYNNEI. The CDR3 loop spans 15 amino acids. Trimming shortened V by 0 bases and J by 8 bases, and 13 bases separated the two germline ends. CDR3 region: CASSEARQGLEKLFF. The sequenced CDR3 bases are TGTGCCAGCAGTGAAGCGAGGCAGGGTCTCGAAAAA.

CDR3 amino acids: CASSPPDYSPLFF. CDR3 bases read: TGTGCCAGCTCACCACCGGACTATTCACCA. The chain uses TRBV18 and TRBJ1-4; the D is unclear. The read terminates 3 residues ahead of where the CDR3 ends, so the germline J gene completes it. CDR3 length equals 13 residues. CDR1 is KGHSH and CDR2 is LQKENI in the germline V gene. Using reference TRBV18 and TRBJ1-4 for the parts outside the CDR3, the full variable domain is NAGVMQNPRHLVRRRGQEARLRCSPMKGHSHVYWYRQLPEEGLKFMVYLQKENIIDESGMPKERFSAEFPKEGPSILRIQQVVRGDSAAYFCASSPPDYSPLFFGSGTQLSVL.

Concerning this clone itself: The CDR3 extends 3 residues past the end of the read, so its final part is completed from the germline J gene. This chain joins TRBV20-1 and TRBJ1-1; perhaps TRBD1 as D (6 bases). V lost 0 bases, J lost 5 bases, and 10 bases lay in between. The CDR3 extends over 13 amino acids. The germline V gene encodes CDR1 DFQATT and CDR2 SNEGSKA (reference sequence). Partial CDR3 DNA: TGCAGTGCTAGAGAGGGGGCGTGGACTGAA. Its translation is CSAREGAWTE. The entire CDR3 protein reads CSAREGAWTEAFF.

The CDR3 here is CAWSQALYEQYF. CDR3 bases read: TGTGCCTGGAGTCAAGCGTTGTACGAG. This chain connects TRBV30 to TRBJ2-7, with D hard to call. The read stops 3 residues short of the end of the CDR3; the missing end is completed from the germline J gene. The CDR3 is made up of 12 amino acids. The V gene lost 2 bases and the J gene lost 4 bases, with 9 bases spanning the gap. Germline CDR1 and CDR2: GTSNPN and SVGIG (reference sequence).

Concerning this clone: The read comes to an end 3 residues before the CDR3 does, leaving the germline J gene to fill in the end. The chain couples TRBV29-1 to TRBJ1-1, with D unclear. V was cut by 0 bases and J by 3 bases, with 8 bases left in between. This CDR3 is built from 13 residues. CDR1 is SQVTM and CDR2 is ANQGSEA in the germline V gene. The CDR3 loop is CSVEDVRDTEAFF. The sequenced part of the CDR3 DNA is TGCAGCGTTGAAGACGTGCGGGACACTGAA. Together with reference TRBV29-1 and TRBJ1-1, the CDR3 gives the full variable domain: SAVISQKPSRDICQRGTSLTIQCQVDSQVTMMFWYRQQPGQSLTLIATANQGSEATYESGFVIDKFPISRPNLTFSTLTVSNMSPEDSSIYLCSVEDVRDTEAFFGQGTRLTVV.

About this clone itself: One end of the junction does not line up with germline, which may come from a read error. Read sequence stops 3 residues before the CDR3 end, and the germline J gene provides the missing end. The sample contains more than one DNA sequence encoding this CDR3. The genes are TRBV7-3 and TRBJ1-3; D might be TRBD1 (6 bases). Germline V gene data show CDR1 as SGHTA and CDR2 as FQGTGA. This CDR3 is 14 amino acids long. The CDR3 spells CASSPAGGGNTIYF. The part of the CDR3 DNA that was read is TGTGCCAGCAGCCCCGCAGGAGGGGGAAACACG.

Worth noting for this clone: The read gets to within 3 residues of the CDR3 end, and the germline J gene fills in the rest. The chain couples TRBV20-1 to TRBJ2-5; 12 positions agree with TRBD2. This CDR3 contains 17 residues. With 5 bases clipped from V and 3 bases from J, the junction kept 13 bases outside the gene matches. CDR1 and CDR2 (germline): DFQATT, SNEGSKA (reference sequence). CDR3 protein: CSAPVPELAGGKETQYF. The DNA read from the CDR3 is TGCAGTGCTCCCGTGCCTGAGCTAGCGGGGGGGAAAGAGACC.

On this clone itself: Mismatch with germline at one junction end may stem from a read error. The read ends 3 residues early relative to the CDR3; the germline J gene fills the gap. This specimen includes other DNA sequences encoding the same CDR3. The chain joins TRBV2 to TRBJ1-3; 8 nucleotides align to TRBD1. Looked up from germline, CDR1 is SNHLY and CDR2 is FYNNEI. This CDR3 contains 15 residues. CDR3 loop: CASQGGGQGANTIYF. The sequenced CDR3 bases are TGTGCCAGCCAGGGGGGAGGACAGGGAGCGAACACT.

The covered CDR3 bases are TGCAGTGCTAGAGATGTGGTTGGGGGGGCGTACTACAATGAG. It specifies CSARDVVGGAYYNE. The complete CDR3 sequence is CSARDVVGGAYYNEQFF. The rearrangement uses TRBV20-1 and TRBJ2-1, with TRBD2 as a possible D gene (7 bases). The read comes to an end 3 residues before the CDR3 does, leaving the germline J gene to fill in the end. Trimming shortened V by 0 bases and J by 3 bases, and 18 bases separated the two germline ends. This CDR3 region has 17 residues. Germline V gene lookup returns CDR1 DFQATT and CDR2 SNEGSKA (reference sequence).

As concerns this clone: The CDR3 end is not reached by the read, which stops 3 residues before it; the germline J gene fills it in. The V gene is TRBV20-1, the J gene TRBJ2-3; TRBD2 matches 11 bases. This CDR3 has 19 residues. Germline trimming cut 6 bases from V and 1 base from J; bases unmatched to any gene: 18. The V gene's germline CDR1 is DFQATT and CDR2 SNEGSKA (reference sequence). CDR3 bases read: TGCAGTGCAGGGGGCCCTACTAGCGGGAGTGGGACGGGCACAGATACG. Translation: CSAGGPTSGSGTGTDT. The whole CDR3 sequence is CSAGGPTSGSGTGTDTQYF.

With respect to this clone: The DNA ends 3 residues before the CDR3 does, and the rest of the CDR3 is filled in from the germline J gene. The genes are TRBV6-4 and TRBJ2-2; 7 bases align to TRBD1. After removal of 4 bases from V and 4 bases from J, the junction contained 3 bases not matched to a gene. The CDR3 spans 14 residues. Per germline, CDR1 MRHNA and CDR2 SNTAGT. CDR3 amino acids: CASSATGITGELFF. CDR3 bases read: TGTGCCAGCAGTGCGACAGGGATCACCGGGGAG.

Regarding this clone: The CDR3 end is not reached by the read, which stops 3 residues before it; the germline J gene fills it in. The chain uses TRBV20-1 and TRBJ2-6; D is unclear. The V and J ends lost 3 bases and 0 bases respectively, with 9 bases between them. In germline, CDR1 is DFQATT, CDR2 SNEGSKA (reference sequence). CDR3 size: 15 residues. The CDR3 bases that were read are TGCAGTGCTAGCCCTACGTCCTCTGGGGCCAACGTC. It is translated as CSASPTSSGANV. The whole CDR3 region reads CSASPTSSGANVLTF.

The sequenced part of the CDR3 DNA is TGCGCCAGCAGCTTGGCCGGGGGGGGGACTGAA. Its protein is CASSLAGGGTE. The full CDR3 reads CASSLAGGGTEAFF. The genes are TRBV5-1 and TRBJ1-1; TRBD1 might be the D (5 bases). The CDR3 end lies 3 residues beyond the end of the read and is filled in from the germline J gene. The CDR3 extends over 14 amino acids. Germline V gives CDR1 SGHRS, CDR2 YFSETQ. Between the trimmed V and J ends, which lost 0 bases and 5 bases, there was a span of 11 bases.